This is a list of T cell receptor beta chains from one sample in a study of T-cell memory formation after mild COVID-19. MiXCR was run by TCRdb on the 5' RACE reads, yielding one entry per CDR3 protein. The top ten hold 23% of the sample, which has over 150,000 distinct CDR3 sequences, 20% to 25% seen once. The sequencing input was PBMCs or a T cell subset sorted from them (not recorded which). The origin of the receptors is an adult woman who had mild COVID-19 (a few samples of this study predate the infection). Cell type and time point are not known. Both conserved end residues are part of each CDR3. Fields, in order: V gene, clone size, J gene, D gene, CDR3 protein. The D gene is left open where the match is weak. Size is stated for part of the rows, as once, few or many counts, or as a class when the clone is expanded.

v_gene: TRBV20-1; abundance: few; j_gene: TRBJ2-5; d_gene: TRBD2; CDR3aa: CSAPLWGTSGGAGIGETQYF
v_gene: TRBV11-2; abundance: few; j_gene: TRBJ1-2; d_gene: .; CDR3aa: CASSAWGGPRNGYTF
v_gene: TRBV9; abundance: few; j_gene: TRBJ2-2; d_gene: .; CDR3aa: CASSDGLNTGELFF
v_gene: TRBV27; abundance: few; j_gene: TRBJ2-3; d_gene: .; CDR3aa: CASSLKGHEEWGTQYF
v_gene: TRBV20-1; abundance: .; j_gene: TRBJ2-7; d_gene: .; CDR3aa: CSAQDSSSYEQYF
v_gene: TRBV7-3; abundance: .; j_gene: TRBJ1-2; d_gene: .; CDR3aa: CASSLLPNYGYTF
v_gene: TRBV3-1; abundance: .; j_gene: TRBJ2-3; d_gene: TRBD2; CDR3aa: CASSHASGGALDTQYF
v_gene: TRBV6-1; abundance: few; j_gene: TRBJ2-7; d_gene: .; CDR3aa: CASSEERVSSYEQYF
v_gene: TRBV7-2; abundance: many; j_gene: TRBJ2-1; d_gene: TRBD2; CDR3aa: CASSLFLAGGNEQFF
v_gene: TRBV7-9; abundance: .; j_gene: TRBJ1-4; d_gene: .; CDR3aa: CASSLATLGREKLFF
v_gene: TRBV2; abundance: few; j_gene: TRBJ2-6; d_gene: .; CDR3aa: CASSEWVFGANVLTF
v_gene: TRBV20-1; abundance: .; j_gene: TRBJ2-3; d_gene: TRBD1; CDR3aa: CSARVGQTGHTDTQYF
v_gene: TRBV30; abundance: .; j_gene: TRBJ2-1; d_gene: .; CDR3aa: CAWSVLADNEQFF
v_gene: TRBV9; abundance: .; j_gene: TRBJ1-4; d_gene: .; CDR3aa: CASSVDSGNEKLFF
v_gene: TRBV6-4; abundance: many; j_gene: TRBJ1-1; d_gene: .; CDR3aa: CASSVLGGATEAFF
v_gene: TRBV7-9; abundance: few; j_gene: TRBJ2-4; d_gene: .; CDR3aa: CASSLEWAKNIQYF
v_gene: TRBV12-3/TRBV12-4; abundance: few; j_gene: TRBJ1-1; d_gene: TRBD1; CDR3aa: CASSPPGTEDMNTEAFF
v_gene: TRBV5-1; abundance: few; j_gene: TRBJ2-3; d_gene: .; CDR3aa: CASTTGTYTDTQYF
v_gene: TRBV4-3; abundance: few; j_gene: TRBJ1-2; d_gene: .; CDR3aa: CASSQDRGVDFFYGYTF
v_gene: TRBV6-5; abundance: .; j_gene: TRBJ2-5; d_gene: TRBD2; CDR3aa: CASSPGLAGALETQYF
v_gene: TRBV7-6; abundance: few; j_gene: TRBJ1-2; d_gene: .; CDR3aa: CASSLGDDSPGGYTF
v_gene: TRBV6-6; abundance: few; j_gene: TRBJ1-5; d_gene: .; CDR3aa: CASRYGGQQPQHF
v_gene: TRBV27; abundance: few; j_gene: TRBJ1-5; d_gene: .; CDR3aa: CASSLSLGQPQHF
v_gene: TRBV7-6; abundance: .; j_gene: TRBJ2-6; d_gene: .; CDR3aa: CASSLYPGRQSSGANVLTF
v_gene: TRBV2; abundance: .; j_gene: TRBJ2-2; d_gene: TRBD1; CDR3aa: CASRPDRGPNTGELFF
v_gene: TRBV10-3; abundance: few; j_gene: TRBJ1-1; d_gene: .; CDR3aa: CAISQNTEAFF
v_gene: TRBV4-3; abundance: many; j_gene: TRBJ2-1; d_gene: TRBD2; CDR3aa: CASSPLGLAGDNEQFF
v_gene: TRBV6-1; abundance: few; j_gene: TRBJ2-1; d_gene: TRBD2; CDR3aa: CASSEGLAGGREEQFF
v_gene: TRBV27; abundance: .; j_gene: TRBJ2-2; d_gene: TRBD2; CDR3aa: CASSLTGRETNTGELFF
v_gene: TRBV7-9; abundance: .; j_gene: TRBJ2-7; d_gene: .; CDR3aa: CASSPSLDLNEQYF
v_gene: TRBV3-1; abundance: .; j_gene: TRBJ2-3; d_gene: TRBD2; CDR3aa: CASSQGPLAGGTGPDTQYF
v_gene: TRBV6-7; abundance: .; j_gene: TRBJ1-4; d_gene: .; CDR3aa: CAARRDEKLFF
v_gene: TRBV12-3/TRBV12-4; abundance: .; j_gene: TRBJ2-7; d_gene: .; CDR3aa: CASSQQGRGVYEQYF
v_gene: TRBV24-1; abundance: many; j_gene: TRBJ2-1; d_gene: TRBD1; CDR3aa: CATSLDRAHNEQFF
v_gene: TRBV7-8; abundance: .; j_gene: TRBJ1-1; d_gene: TRBD1; CDR3aa: CASRRQGFITEAFF
v_gene: TRBV20-1; abundance: .; j_gene: TRBJ2-3; d_gene: TRBD2; CDR3aa: CSAPISGGVVYTDTQYF
v_gene: TRBV28; abundance: .; j_gene: TRBJ1-1; d_gene: .; CDR3aa: CASRDGLNTEAFF
v_gene: TRBV4-1; abundance: .; j_gene: TRBJ1-1; d_gene: .; CDR3aa: CASSQDPELGSNTEAFF
v_gene: TRBV7-3; abundance: .; j_gene: TRBJ1-5; d_gene: .; CDR3aa: CASSTPSRGQYSNQPQHF
v_gene: TRBV7-9; abundance: .; j_gene: TRBJ1-2; d_gene: .; CDR3aa: CASSLGLPILQDYGYTF
v_gene: TRBV6-6; abundance: .; j_gene: TRBJ1-2; d_gene: TRBD1; CDR3aa: CASRYYPPGQGVYGYTF
v_gene: TRBV27; abundance: .; j_gene: TRBJ2-7; d_gene: TRBD1; CDR3aa: CASSPQTGGNEQYF
v_gene: TRBV21-1; abundance: .; j_gene: TRBJ2-7; d_gene: .; CDR3aa: CASSKVRDRGLYEQYF
v_gene: TRBV9; abundance: few; j_gene: TRBJ2-7; d_gene: .; CDR3aa: CAKRQAYSPKSYEQYF
v_gene: TRBV20-1; abundance: .; j_gene: TRBJ2-1; d_gene: .; CDR3aa: CSARDWLAVYNEQFF
v_gene: TRBV7-8; abundance: few; j_gene: TRBJ2-1; d_gene: .; CDR3aa: CASSPHRYNEQFF
v_gene: TRBV20-1; abundance: .; j_gene: TRBJ1-2; d_gene: .; CDR3aa: CSARDLQLSNYGYTF
v_gene: TRBV30; abundance: .; j_gene: TRBJ1-1; d_gene: .; CDR3aa: CAWAAGVGTEAFF